Shown below are 16 T cell receptor beta chains from a single sample sequenced in a study of beta chain features in type 1 diabetes. Sequenced material consisted of expressed TCRB transcripts (all of the isolated RNA was reverse transcribed). TCRdb's table, derived via immunoSEQ multiplex PCR, lists solely in-frame clones and lacks some. The table lists 200,000 to 300,000 clones, 25% to 30% of them singletons. Sequencing input: central memory CD4+ T cells from blood. All receptors come from a young man in good health.

The gene calls are TRBV10-3 and TRBJ2-3, with 10 bases that match TRBD1. The CDR3 sequence is 16 residues long. CDR1 and CDR2 from the germline V gene are ENHRY and SYGVKD. J gave up 1 base and V 4 bases, and 5 bases lay outside the gene matches. The CDR3 nucleotides read TGTGCCATCAGTGGGACAGGGGGGGTTGGCACAGATACGCAGTATTTT. Protein product: CAISGTGGVGTDTQYF.

The chain links TRBV5-8 to TRBJ2-1, with 7 bases fitting TRBD2. The trim removed 0 bases at V and 2 bases at J, leaving 5 bases unmatched. The CDR3 runs 16 residues. CDR1 and CDR2 (germline): SGHTS, YDEGEE. The CDR3 loop is CASSLGVAGPYNEQFF. In nucleotides, the CDR3 is TGTGCCAGCAGCTTGGGGGTAGCGGGCCCCTACAATGAGCAGTTCTTC.

This clone has just a few counts. The same CDR3 can be traced to other DNA sequences in this sample. The rearrangement links TRBV6-1 to TRBJ2-3; D is unresolved. The CDR3 loop spans 13 amino acids. Trimming cost V 5 bases and J 3 bases, with 9 bases left between them. Germline V gives CDR1 MNHNS, CDR2 SASEGT. The CDR3 bases are TGTGCCAGCAGTTTCCTCTCTACAGATACGCAGTATTTT. It translates to CASSFLSTDTQYF.

A few counts support this clone. A much larger clone sits a single nucleotide away, making a read error possible. The rearrangement joins TRBV5-6 to TRBJ2-5; no clear D gene. The CDR3 spans 11 residues. V dropped 0 bases and J dropped 6 bases, with 3 bases sitting between them. Germline CDR1 reads SGHDT; CDR2 reads YYEEEE. In nucleotides, the CDR3 is TGTGCCAGCAGCTTGGAACAGACCCAGTACTTC. Residues: CASSLEQTQYF.

V is TRBV7-2 and J is TRBJ2-5; 11 nucleotides line up with TRBD2. The CDR3 consists of 16 residues. V was pared by 5 bases and J by 4 bases, with 9 bases of the junction left unmatched. The germline gives CDR1 SGHTA, CDR2 FQGNSA. The CDR3: CASSTPLAGGRETQYF. CDR3 DNA sequence: TGTGCCAGCAGCACCCCCCTAGCGGGGGGCAGAGAGACCCAGTACTTC.

The sample holds a few counts of this clone. The chain is built from TRBV5-1 and TRBJ2-2; D unclear. Trimming left V 1 base short and J 7 bases short, with 5 bases between. CDR3 length: 12 amino acids. Germline CDR1 and CDR2: SGHRS and YFSETQ. In nucleotides, the CDR3 is TGCGCCAGCAGCTTGACCCACGGGGAGCTGTTTTTT. This sequence encodes CASSLTHGELFF. The full variable domain, in which reference TRBV5-1 and TRBJ2-2 provide the parts outside the CDR3, is KAGVTQTPRYLIKTRGQQVTLSCSPISGHRSVSWYQQTPGQGLQFLFEYFSETQRNKGNFPGRFSGRQFSNSRSEMNVSTLELGDSALYLCASSLTHGELFFGEGSRLTVL.

The chain employs TRBV27 and TRBJ2-5; 10 nucleotides align to TRBD2. Germline V gene sequence: CDR1 MNHEY, CDR2 SMNVEV (reference sequence). The CDR3 has 15 amino acids. Unmatched junction bases numbered 8, after V lost 1 base and J lost 9 bases. In nucleotides, the CDR3 is TGTGCCAGCAGTTTATTAGCGGGAGGAGGGTCGGCCCAGTACTTC. Protein sequence: CASSLLAGGGSAQYF.

This clone was counted ten times or more. V usage is TRBV29-1 and J usage is TRBJ1-2, with 7 bases matching TRBD1. The V gene end was trimmed by 6 bases and the J gene end by 6 bases; junction bases not matched to a gene: 4. The CDR3 contains 11 residues. Per germline, CDR1 SQVTM and CDR2 ANQGSEA. CDR3 sequence: CSVQGSDGYTF. The CDR3 coding sequence is TGCAGCGTACAGGGGAGCGATGGCTACACCTTC.

This clone was counted between two and nine times. The chain carries TRBV28 and TRBJ2-7; 10 nucleotides match TRBD2. This CDR3 is 13 amino acids long. Germline CDR1 is MDHEN and CDR2 is SYDVKM. The junction had 7 bases not matched to a gene; V was cut back by 8 bases and J by 6 bases. CDR3 protein: CASLLAGRSEQYF. The CDR3 nucleotides are TGTGCCAGCCTACTAGCGGGAAGGAGCGAGCAGTACTTC.

The chain combines TRBV10-3 with TRBJ2-3; 13 positions agree with TRBD2. CDR1 is ENHRY, CDR2 SYGVKD, per germline. The junction had 3 bases not matched to a gene; V was cut back by 2 bases and J by 4 bases. The CDR3 sequence is 16 residues long. The CDR3 sequence: CAISEATSGGADTQYF. CDR3 nucleotides: TGTGCCATCAGTGAGGCAACTAGCGGGGGGGCAGATACGCAGTATTTT.

The V gene is TRBV7-6, the J gene TRBJ1-5; D is unclear. Germline V lookup: CDR1 SGHVS, CDR2 FNYEAQ. Deletions cut 0 bases from V and 5 bases from J, with 5 bases between. The CDR3 is 13 residues long. The DNA for the CDR3 is TGTGCCAGCAGCTTAGCGTCCGATCAGCCCCAGCATTTT. Encoded protein: CASSLASDQPQHF.

This clone came up many times. The rearrangement links TRBV4-3 to TRBJ2-1; TRBD2 matches at 10 bases. The CDR3 loop spans 15 amino acids. The germline V gene has CDR1 LGHNA and CDR2 YSLEER. The V gene end was trimmed by 5 bases and the J gene end by 7 bases; junction bases not matched to a gene: 8. The CDR3, as DNA: TGCGCCAGCAGCGCCCTAGCGGGAGTGGTGAATGAGCAGTTCTTC. This sequence encodes CASSALAGVVNEQFF.

The chain links TRBV7-6 to TRBJ1-6; TRBD1 is a possible D gene (6 bases). CDR3 length equals 17 residues. Germline V gives CDR1 SGHVS, CDR2 FNYEAQ. The ends were cut back, 2 bases at V and 1 base at J, with 12 bases in the middle. The CDR3 protein is CASSLSGQLSYNSPLHF. The CDR3 nucleotides read TGTGCCAGCAGCTTATCGGGACAACTGTCCTATAATTCACCCCTCCACTTT.

V usage is TRBV2 and J usage is TRBJ2-2, with D tentatively TRBD2 (7 bases). CDR1 SNHLY and CDR2 FYNNEI come from the germline V gene. V was pared by 5 bases and J by 6 bases, with 19 bases between. The CDR3 spans 16 residues. The DNA for the CDR3 is TGTGCCAGCAGTACCAAGGGCGGGGGCAGCGCCGGGGAGCTGTTTTTT. Its translation: CASSTKGGGSAGELFF. Combining the CDR3 with reference TRBV2 and TRBJ2-2 gives the whole variable domain EPEVTQTPSHQVTQMGQEVILRCVPISNHLYFYWYRQILGQKVEFLVSFYNNEISEKSEIFDDQFSVERPDGSNFTLKIRSTKLEDSAMYFCASSTKGGGSAGELFFGEGSRLTVL.

There are a few counts of this clone. A read error may be the cause here, since a much bigger clone is one base away. The chain employs TRBV2 and TRBJ2-7, with unresolved D. V dropped 4 bases and J dropped 3 bases, with 4 bases sitting between them. From germline, CDR1 is SNHLY and CDR2 FYNNEI. The CDR3 covers 11 residues. Here the CDR3 reads CASSANYEQYF. CDR3 nucleotide sequence: TGTGCCAGCAGTGCCAACTACGAGCAGTACTTC. The full variable domain, completed using reference TRBV2 and TRBJ2-7, is EPEVTQTPSHQVTQMGQEVILRCVPISNHLYFYWYRQILGQKVEFLVSFYNNEISEKSEIFDDQFSVERPDGSNFTLKIRSTKLEDSAMYFCASSANYEQYFGPGTRLTVT.

The chain couples TRBV6-6 to TRBJ2-3; 7 bases map to TRBD1. Per germline, CDR1 MNHNY and CDR2 SVGAGI (reference sequence). This CDR3 has 15 residues. After removal of 5 bases from V and 2 bases from J, the junction contained 7 bases not matched to a gene. The chain's CDR3 is CASSPSGGTTDTQYF. DNA for the CDR3: TGTGCCAGCAGTCCGTCAGGGGGTACCACAGATACGCAGTATTTT.